This T cell receptor beta chain originates from a study of shared clonotypes between healthy human individuals. Nashville, Tennessee was home to all donors, each a Caucasian adult. Negatively enriched CD4+ T cells were divided by CD45RA into naive and memory. CDR1 is MNHNS, CDR2 SASEGT, per germline. The junction had 3 bases not matched to a gene; V was cut back by 3 bases and J by 4 bases. The CDR3 runs to 15 residues. Once extracted for a subset, genomic DNA was divided evenly among several immunoSEQ plates. Generated by immunoSEQ multiplex PCR, the TCRdb table keeps only in-frame clones and is missing some. The data contain a few million clones, around 90% of them singletons.

This clonotype originated in a man between 18 and 29 years old in good health. The specimen was naive CD4+ T cells sorted from blood. As to subset: CD45RA+ positively selected. The chain combines TRBV6-1 with TRBJ2-1; 10 positions agree with TRBD2. CDR3 coding DNA: TGTGCCAGCAGTGAGACAGCGGGAGGGTACAATGAGCAGTTCTTC. Protein sequence: CASSETAGGYNEQFF.